The 7 T cell receptor beta chains below come from one sample, sequenced in a study of T cell repertoires in cytomegalovirus infection. No antigen is known for these receptors. From the reads, TCRdb called clonotypes with MiXCR, one entry per CDR3 protein. The table records about 570,000 distinct CDR3 sequences, almost 40% of them present only once. The input for sequencing was cultured PBMCs, taken from culture after CMV antigen stimulation. The origin of the receptors is a human donor in good health (CMV status not recorded). Some clones in this sample may be carry-over from other donors' samples.

This clonotype was seen more than once but under ten times. The chain links TRBV7-2 to TRBJ2-7; 7 bases are a match to TRBD1. The CDR3 has 15 amino acids. CDR1 SGHTA and CDR2 FQGNSA come from the germline V gene. With 5 bases clipped from V and 5 bases from J, the junction kept 12 bases outside the gene matches. For the CDR3, the DNA is TGTGCCAGCAGCATTACTAGGACAGGATCCCACGAGCAGTACTTC. It yields the protein CASSITRTGSHEQYF.

In its sample, this clonotype was seen a few times. V is TRBV6-2 or TRBV6-3 and J is TRBJ2-2; 10 bases match TRBD2. Germline CDR1 reads MNHEY; CDR2 reads SVGEGT. V lost 10 bases and J lost 6; bases outside the gene matches: 11. The CDR3 is 15 amino acids. The CDR3 nucleotides read TGTGCCATCTTAGCTAGCGGGAGAACGGCCGGGGAGCTGTTTTTT. It translates to CAILASGRTAGELFF.

The chain uses TRBV15 and TRBJ1-2, with 7 bases fitting TRBD1. Losses at the gene ends were 5 bases for V and 4 bases for J; bases not matched to a gene: 4. This CDR3 has 13 residues. Germline CDR1 LNHNV, CDR2 YYDKDF (reference sequence). CDR3 region: CATSAGQTYGYTF. CDR3 nucleotide sequence: TGTGCCACCAGCGCGGGACAGACCTATGGCTACACCTTC.

This chain uses TRBV6-2 or TRBV6-3 with TRBJ2-4, with 8 bases aligning to TRBD2. Per the germline V gene, CDR1 is MNHEY and CDR2 is SVGEGT. This CDR3 is built from 18 residues. V lost 3 bases, J lost 4 bases, and 14 bases stayed unmatched. The CDR3 region is CASSYGLTSDFRKNIQYF. The CDR3 nucleotides are TGTGCCAGCAGTTATGGGTTGACTAGCGACTTTAGGAAAAACATTCAGTACTTC.

This clonotype was seen more than once but under ten times. This chain uses TRBV18 with TRBJ2-7; D may be TRBD1 or TRBD2 (5 bases each). Germline-derived CDR1 and CDR2 are KGHSH and LQKENI. The length of the CDR3 is 15 residues. Deletions cut 6 bases from V and 1 base from J, with 16 bases between. CDR3 coding DNA: TGTGCCAGCTCGCCCGCCCGGGGCAAATCCTACGAGCAGTACTTC. Translated, it gives CASSPARGKSYEQYF.

V and J are TRBV7-8 and TRBJ2-1; D is unresolved. Germline V gene data show CDR1 as SGHVS and CDR2 as FQNEAQ. The CDR3 sequence is 13 residues long. With 0 bases removed from V and 11 bases from J, the gap between germline ends came to 11 bases. The chain's CDR3 is CASSLAPARKQFF. CDR3 sequence (DNA): TGTGCCAGCAGCTTAGCGCCGGCGCGGAAGCAGTTCTTC.

This clonotype appeared once. Its ends do not fully match the called genes, so a read error is possible. V usage is TRBV6-1 and J usage is TRBJ2-1; TRBD1 aligns across 9 bases. Germline CDR1 reads MNHNS; CDR2 reads SASEGT. There are 13 residues in the CDR3. In DNA, the CDR3 is TGCGCCAGCGGACAGGGGACCTACAATGAGCAGTTCTTC. It is translated as CASGQGTYNEQFF.